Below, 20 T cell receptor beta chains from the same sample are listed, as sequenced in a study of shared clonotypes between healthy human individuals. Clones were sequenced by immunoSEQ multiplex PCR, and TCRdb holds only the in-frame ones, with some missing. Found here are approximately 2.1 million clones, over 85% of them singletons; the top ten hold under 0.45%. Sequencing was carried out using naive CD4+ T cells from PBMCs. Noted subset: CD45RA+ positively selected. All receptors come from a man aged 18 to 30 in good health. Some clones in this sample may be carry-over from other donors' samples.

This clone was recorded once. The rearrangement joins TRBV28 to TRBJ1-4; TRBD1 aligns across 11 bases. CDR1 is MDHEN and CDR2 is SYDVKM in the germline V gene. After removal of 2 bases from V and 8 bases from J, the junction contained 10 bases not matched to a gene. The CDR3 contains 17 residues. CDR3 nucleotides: TGTGCCAGCAGTTTAGAGGCTCGGGACAGGGGGAACGAAAAACTGTTTTTT. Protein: CASSLEARDRGNEKLFF.

CDR3 in DNA: TGCGCCAGCAGTGACAAGGGTCAGAACACCGGGGAGCTGTTTTTT. It codes for CASSDKGQNTGELFF. This chain uses TRBV10-1 with TRBJ2-2; D is uncertain. The V and J ends lost 3 bases and 1 base respectively, with 9 bases between them. The CDR3 has 15 residues. Germline CDR1 is WNHNN and CDR2 is SYGVQD (reference sequence).

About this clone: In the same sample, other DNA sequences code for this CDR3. CDR3: CASSPPGSNEQFF. CDR3 nucleotides: TGTGCCAGCTCACCACCCGGGAGTAATGAGCAGTTCTTC. V usage is TRBV18 and J usage is TRBJ2-1; a weak D match, TRBD2 (6 bases). The ends were cut back, 0 bases at V and 7 bases at J, with 7 bases in the middle. Germline V lookup: CDR1 KGHSH, CDR2 LQKENI. The CDR3 extends over 13 amino acids.

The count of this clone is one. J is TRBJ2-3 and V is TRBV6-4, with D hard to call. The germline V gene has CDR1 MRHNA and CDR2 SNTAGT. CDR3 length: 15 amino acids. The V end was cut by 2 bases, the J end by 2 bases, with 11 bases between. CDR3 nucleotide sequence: TGTGCCAGCAGTGACAGGCTCGCGGCCACAGATACGCAGTATTTT. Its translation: CASSDRLAATDTQYF.

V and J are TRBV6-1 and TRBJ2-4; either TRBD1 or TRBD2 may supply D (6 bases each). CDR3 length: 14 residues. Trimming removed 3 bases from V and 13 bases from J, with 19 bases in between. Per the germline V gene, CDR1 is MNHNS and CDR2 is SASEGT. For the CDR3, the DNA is TGTGCCAGCAGTGAGGGGGGCGGGCCGCTTCTCCAGTACTTC. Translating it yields CASSEGGGPLLQYF.

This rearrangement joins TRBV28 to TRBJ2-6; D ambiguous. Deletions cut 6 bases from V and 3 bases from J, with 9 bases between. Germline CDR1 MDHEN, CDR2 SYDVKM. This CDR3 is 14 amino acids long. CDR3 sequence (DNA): TGTGCCAGCAGACCACTGGGTGGGGCCAACGTCCTGACTTTC. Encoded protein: CASRPLGGANVLTF.

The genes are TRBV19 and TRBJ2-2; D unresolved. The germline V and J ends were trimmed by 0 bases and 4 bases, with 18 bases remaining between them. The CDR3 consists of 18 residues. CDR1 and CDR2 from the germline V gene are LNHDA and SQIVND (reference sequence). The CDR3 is CASSIDPLGLRITGELFF. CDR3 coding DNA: TGTGCCAGTAGTATAGATCCCCTCGGCCTAAGGATCACCGGGGAGCTGTTTTTT.

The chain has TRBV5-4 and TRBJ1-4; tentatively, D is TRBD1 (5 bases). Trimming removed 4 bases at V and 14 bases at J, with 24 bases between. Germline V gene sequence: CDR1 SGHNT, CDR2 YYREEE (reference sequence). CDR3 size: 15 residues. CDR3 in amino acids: CASSPGTEKMKRLFF. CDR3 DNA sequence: TGTGCCAGCAGCCCAGGGACGGAAAAAATGAAAAGGCTGTTTTTT.

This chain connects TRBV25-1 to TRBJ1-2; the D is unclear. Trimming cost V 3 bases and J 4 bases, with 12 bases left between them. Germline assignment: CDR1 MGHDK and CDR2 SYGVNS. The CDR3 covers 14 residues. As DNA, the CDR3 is TGTGCCAGCAGTGACGGAGGGTCCAGCTATGGCTACACCTTC. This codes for CASSDGGSSYGYTF.

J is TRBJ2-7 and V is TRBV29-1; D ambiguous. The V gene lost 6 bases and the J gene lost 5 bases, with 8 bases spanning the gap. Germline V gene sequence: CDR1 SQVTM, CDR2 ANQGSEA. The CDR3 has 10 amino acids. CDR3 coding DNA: TGCAGCGTGGGTGGGAACGAGCAGTACTTC. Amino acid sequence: CSVGGNEQYF.

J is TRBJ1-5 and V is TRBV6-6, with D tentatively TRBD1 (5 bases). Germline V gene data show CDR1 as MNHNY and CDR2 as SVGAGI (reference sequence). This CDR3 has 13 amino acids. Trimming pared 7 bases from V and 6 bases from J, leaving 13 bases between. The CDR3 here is CASKTGGFQPQHF. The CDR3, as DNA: TGTGCCAGCAAAACCGGGGGTTTTCAGCCCCAGCATTTT.

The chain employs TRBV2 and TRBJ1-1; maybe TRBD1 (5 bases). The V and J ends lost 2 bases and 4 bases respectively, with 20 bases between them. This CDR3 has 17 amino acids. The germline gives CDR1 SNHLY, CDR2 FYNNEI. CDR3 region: CASSETRVSRGVTEAFF. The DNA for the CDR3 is TGTGCCAGCAGTGAAACCCGGGTTTCACGGGGCGTCACTGAAGCTTTCTTT.

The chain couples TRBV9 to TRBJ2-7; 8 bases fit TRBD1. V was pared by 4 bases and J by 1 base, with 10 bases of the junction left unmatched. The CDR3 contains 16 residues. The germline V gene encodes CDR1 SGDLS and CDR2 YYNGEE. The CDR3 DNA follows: TGTGCCAGCAGCCCCCGGACAGGGACAAGGTCCTACGAGCAGTACTTC. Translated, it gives CASSPRTGTRSYEQYF.

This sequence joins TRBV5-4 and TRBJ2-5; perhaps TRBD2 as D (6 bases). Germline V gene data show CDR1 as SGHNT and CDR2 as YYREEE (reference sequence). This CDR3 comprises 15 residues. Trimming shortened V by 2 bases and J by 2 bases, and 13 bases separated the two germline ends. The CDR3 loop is CASSFPGRYQETQYF. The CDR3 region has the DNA TGTGCCAGCAGCTTCCCCGGGAGATATCAAGAGACCCAGTACTTC.

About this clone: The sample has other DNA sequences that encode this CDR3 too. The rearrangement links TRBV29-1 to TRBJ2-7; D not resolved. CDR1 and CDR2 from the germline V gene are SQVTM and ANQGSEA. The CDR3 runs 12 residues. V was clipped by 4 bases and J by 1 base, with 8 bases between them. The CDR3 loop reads CSVAVSSYEQYF. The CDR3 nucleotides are TGCAGCGTTGCTGTCAGTTCCTACGAGCAGTACTTC.

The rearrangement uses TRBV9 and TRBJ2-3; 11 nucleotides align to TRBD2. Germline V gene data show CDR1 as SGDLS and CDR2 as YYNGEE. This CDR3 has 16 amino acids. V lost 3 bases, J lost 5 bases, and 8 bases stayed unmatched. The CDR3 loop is CASSEPTSGSGDTQYF. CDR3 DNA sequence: TGTGCCAGCAGCGAACCTACTAGCGGGAGCGGAGATACGCAGTATTTT.

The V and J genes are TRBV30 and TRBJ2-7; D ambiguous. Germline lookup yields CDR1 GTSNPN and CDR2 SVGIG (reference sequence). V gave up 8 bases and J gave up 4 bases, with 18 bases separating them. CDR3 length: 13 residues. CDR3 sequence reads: CAMTGRSYYEQYF. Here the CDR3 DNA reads TGTGCCATGACCGGCAGGTCGTATTACGAGCAGTACTTC.

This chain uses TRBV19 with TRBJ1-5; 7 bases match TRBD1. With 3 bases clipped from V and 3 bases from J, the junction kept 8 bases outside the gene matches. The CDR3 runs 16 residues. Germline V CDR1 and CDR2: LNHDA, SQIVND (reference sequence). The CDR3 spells CASSIGGQLYNQPQHF. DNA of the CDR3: TGTGCCAGTAGTATCGGGGGACAGCTCTACAATCAGCCCCAGCATTTT.

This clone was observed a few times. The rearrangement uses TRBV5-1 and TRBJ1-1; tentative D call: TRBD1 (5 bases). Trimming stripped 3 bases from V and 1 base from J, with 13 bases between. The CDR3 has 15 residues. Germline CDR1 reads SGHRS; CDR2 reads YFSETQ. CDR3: CASSWEQERNTEAFF. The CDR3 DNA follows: TGCGCCAGCAGCTGGGAACAGGAACGGAACACTGAAGCTTTCTTT.

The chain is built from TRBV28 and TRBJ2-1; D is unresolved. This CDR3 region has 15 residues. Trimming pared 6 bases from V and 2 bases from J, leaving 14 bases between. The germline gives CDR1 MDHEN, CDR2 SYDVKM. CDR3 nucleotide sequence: TGTGCCAGCAGCCTACTAAGTCAACCCTACAATGAGCAGTTCTTC. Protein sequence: CASSLLSQPYNEQFF.